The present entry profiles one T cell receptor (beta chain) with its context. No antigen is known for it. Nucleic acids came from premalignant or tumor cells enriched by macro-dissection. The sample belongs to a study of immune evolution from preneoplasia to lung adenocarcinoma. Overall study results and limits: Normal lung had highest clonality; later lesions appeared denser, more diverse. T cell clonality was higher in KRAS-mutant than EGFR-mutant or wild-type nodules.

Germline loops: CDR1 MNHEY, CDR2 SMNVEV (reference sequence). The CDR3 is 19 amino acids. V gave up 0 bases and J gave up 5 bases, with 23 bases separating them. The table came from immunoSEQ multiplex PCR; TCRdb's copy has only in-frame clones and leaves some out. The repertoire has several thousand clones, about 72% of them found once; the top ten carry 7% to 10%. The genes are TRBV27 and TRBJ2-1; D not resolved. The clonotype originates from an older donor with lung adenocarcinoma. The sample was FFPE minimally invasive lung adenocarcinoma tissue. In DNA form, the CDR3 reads TGTGCCAGCAGTTTATCCGGAAATCCCACCCGTAGTAAAGACAATGAGCAGTTCTTC. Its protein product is CASSLSGNPTRSKDNEQFF.